Presented here are 12 T cell receptor beta chains from one specimen sequenced in a study of identical twins. Each CDR3 protein gets one entry after TCRdb re-called the 5' RACE reads with MiXCR. Of 250,000 to 350,000 distinct CDR3 sequences listed, 7.5% to 9.5% were seen once; the top ten hold 7% to 8.5%. These data are also associated with another study on yellow fever vaccine responses in identical twins.

The sequenced sample was CD8+ T cells sorted from blood. The origin of the receptors is a woman younger than 35 in good health.

Many counts were recorded for this clonotype. DNA for the CDR3: TGTGCCAGCAGCTCACGAACAGGGGCCTACGAGCAGTACTTC. Protein product: CASSSRTGAYEQYF. The chain joins TRBV9 to TRBJ2-7; 7 bases are a match to TRBD1. J lost 2 bases, V lost 4 bases, and 6 bases had no gene match. Germline V gene data show CDR1 as SGDLS and CDR2 as YYNGEE. The CDR3 covers 14 residues.

The chain couples TRBV4-1 to TRBJ2-7; 7 bases fit TRBD2. Germline CDR1 and CDR2: MGHRA and YSYEKL. The CDR3 is 17 residues long. V was pared by 0 bases and J by 5 bases, with 13 bases of the junction left unmatched. CDR3 nucleotides: TGCGCCAGCAGCCAAGATCGAAGTCCGGGAGGTCCCGACGAGCAGTACTTC. This gives the protein CASSQDRSPGGPDEQYF.

This clonotype was detected ten times or more. The chain recombines TRBV6-1 with TRBJ2-1; possible D gene TRBD2, 7 bases. The V gene's germline CDR1 is MNHNS and CDR2 SASEGT. Trimming took off 6 bases at V and 8 bases at J, with 20 bases between the two ends. The CDR3 is 15 amino acids. The CDR3 nucleotides read TGTGCCAGCAGCCCTTGGGAGGGGGGGACGGATGAGCAGTTCTTC. It is translated as CASSPWEGGTDEQFF.

V and J are TRBV2 and TRBJ2-7; 9 nucleotides line up with TRBD1. Germline loops: CDR1 SNHLY, CDR2 FYNNEI. This CDR3 region has 14 residues. V shed 3 bases and J 3 bases; nucleotides not matched to a gene: 3. As DNA, the CDR3 is TGTGCCAGCAGTGAGACAGGGGGGATCTACGAGCAGTACTTC. Its translation: CASSETGGIYEQYF.

V is TRBV11-2 and J is TRBJ2-1, with 7 bases lining up with TRBD1. V shed 4 bases and J 5 bases; nucleotides not matched to a gene: 8. This CDR3 spans 15 amino acids. Germline V CDR1 and CDR2: SGHAT, FQNNGV. The chain's CDR3 is CASSSIMTGNNEQFF. Written as DNA, the CDR3 is TGTGCCAGCAGCTCCATAATGACAGGGAACAATGAGCAGTTCTTC.

This clonotype was picked up a small number of times. The V call is TRBV7-9, the J call TRBJ1-6, with D unclear. The length of the CDR3 is 16 residues. Germline loops: CDR1 SEHNR, CDR2 FQNEAQ (reference sequence). The V and J ends lost 5 bases and 10 bases respectively, with 21 bases between them. CDR3 loop: CASSPPAAGYISPLHF. For the CDR3, the DNA is TGTGCCAGCAGCCCCCCCGCGGCCGGGTATATCTCACCCCTCCACTTT. The full variable domain, completed using reference TRBV7-9 and TRBJ1-6, is DTGVSQNPRHKITKRGQNVTFRCDPISEHNRLYWYRQTLGQGPEFLTYFQNEAQLEKSRLLSDRFSAERPKGSFSTLEIQRTEQGDSAMYLCASSPPAAGYISPLHFGNGTRLTVT.

The chain combines TRBV10-1 with TRBJ2-3, with D perhaps being TRBD1 or TRBD2 (5 bases each). The germline V gene has CDR1 WNHNN and CDR2 SYGVQD (reference sequence). This CDR3 contains 16 residues. Trimming pared 4 bases from V and 0 bases from J, leaving 14 bases between. CDR3 DNA: TGCGCCAGCAGTGTTGGGACCCTTGCTAGCACAGATACGCAGTATTTT. Protein: CASSVGTLASTDTQYF.

This clonotype appeared a few times. The J gene is TRBJ2-7, the V gene TRBV11-2; no clear D gene. Germline V gene lookup returns CDR1 SGHAT and CDR2 FQNNGV. The V end lost 5 bases, the J end lost 6 bases, and 14 bases lay between the germline ends. The CDR3 sequence is 13 residues long. This chain's CDR3 is CASSISTWSEQYF. Here the CDR3 DNA reads TGTGCCAGCAGCATTAGTACGTGGAGCGAGCAGTACTTC.

J is TRBJ2-1 and V is TRBV6-5; TRBD2 agrees at 7 bases. V was clipped by 0 bases and J by 7 bases; unmatched bases: 9. The CDR3 spans 16 residues. Germline V lookup: CDR1 MNHEY, CDR2 SVGAGI. The CDR3 sequence is CASSYSLAGAVNEQFF. The CDR3 DNA is TGTGCCAGCAGTTACTCCTTAGCGGGCGCGGTGAATGAGCAGTTCTTC.

This clonotype has more than one count but fewer than ten. The chain has TRBV28 and TRBJ1-1; D uncertain. Deletions cut 7 bases from V and 0 bases from J, with 6 bases between. From germline, CDR1 is MDHEN and CDR2 SYDVKM. The length of the CDR3 is 12 residues. This chain's CDR3 is CASMPMNTEAFF. CDR3 nucleotide sequence: TGTGCCAGCATGCCCATGAACACTGAAGCTTTCTTT.

The rearrangement links TRBV7-3 to TRBJ1-1; a weak D match, TRBD1 (5 bases). Germline V gene sequence: CDR1 SGHTA, CDR2 FQGTGA. V lost 1 base and J 5 bases, leaving 11 bases between the germline ends. This CDR3 is built from 14 residues. The CDR3, as DNA: TGTGCCAGCAGCTTAATCGACGGGGGGACTGAAGCTTTCTTT. Encoded protein: CASSLIDGGTEAFF.

This chain uses TRBV28 with TRBJ2-3; no definite D call. CDR1 and CDR2 from the germline V gene are MDHEN and SYDVKM. V dropped 5 bases and J dropped 6 bases, with 9 bases sitting between them. The CDR3 loop spans 12 amino acids. CDR3: CASSAVRDTQYF. The CDR3 DNA reads TGTGCCAGCAGTGCCGTCCGGGATACGCAGTATTTT.